This is a list of T cell receptor beta chains from one sample in a study of T cell repertoires in cytomegalovirus infection. TCRdb redid the calling of the reads with MiXCR, one entry per CDR3 protein. The sample shows 150,000 to 200,000 distinct CDR3 sequences, approximately 14% of them seen only once. The specimen sequenced was PBMCs. The receptors stem from a human donor in good health (CMV status not recorded). Some clones in this sample may be carry-over from other donors' samples. Both conserved end residues are part of each CDR3. Fields, in order: V gene, clone size, D gene, J gene, CDR3 protein, CDR3 DNA. A D gene is named only where the DNA matches it firmly. Clone size, where shown, is once, few, many, or a class for clones that have expanded.

V: TRBV4-1
size: many
D: NA
J: TRBJ1-1
CDR3: CASSQFRLFRRDTEAFF
DNA: TGCGCCAGCAGCCAATTCCGGCTCTTCCGACGGGACACTGAAGCTTTCTTT

V: TRBV19
size: many
D: TRBD1
J: TRBJ1-1
CDR3: CASSIGQARNTEAFF
DNA: TGTGCCAGTAGTATCGGACAGGCTCGGAACACTGAAGCTTTCTTT

V: TRBV4-2
size: few
D: NA
J: TRBJ1-1
CDR3: CASSQERASGTEAFF
DNA: TGTGCCAGCAGCCAAGAGCGGGCCTCCGGTACTGAAGCTTTCTTT

V: TRBV28
size: NA
D: NA
J: TRBJ2-3
CDR3: CASSLAGQGTDTQYF
DNA: TGTGCCAGCAGTTTGGCGGGCCAGGGGACAGATACGCAGTATTTT

V: TRBV6-2/TRBV6-3
size: NA
D: NA
J: TRBJ2-5
CDR3: CATHSLQETQYF
DNA: TGTGCCACCCACAGCCTCCAAGAGACCCAGTACTTC

V: TRBV7-2
size: many
D: NA
J: TRBJ1-5
CDR3: CASSYYSNQPQHF
DNA: TGTGCCAGCAGTTACTATAGCAATCAGCCCCAGCATTTT

V: TRBV12-3/TRBV12-4
size: many
D: NA
J: TRBJ1-5
CDR3: CASSLQGNQPQHF
DNA: TGTGCCAGCAGCTTACAGGGAAATCAGCCCCAGCATTTT

V: TRBV7-3
size: NA
D: NA
J: TRBJ2-1
CDR3: CASSFFPNEQFF
DNA: TGTGCCAGCAGCTTTTTCCCGAATGAGCAGTTCTTC

V: TRBV12-3/TRBV12-4
size: many
D: TRBD2
J: TRBJ2-3
CDR3: CASSTSGSSDTQYF
DNA: TGTGCCAGCAGTACTAGCGGGAGCTCAGATACGCAGTATTTT

V: TRBV6-6
size: NA
D: NA
J: TRBJ2-5
CDR3: CASSVSTGTSETQYF
DNA: TGTGCCAGCAGTGTCTCGACAGGTACCTCAGAGACCCAGTACTTC

V: TRBV7-8
size: many
D: NA
J: TRBJ2-2
CDR3: CASSSTRQGRLAGDTGELFF
DNA: TGTGCCAGCAGCTCAACCCGACAGGGTAGACTAGCAGGAGACACCGGGGAGCTGTTTTTT

V: TRBV7-9
size: few
D: TRBD1
J: TRBJ1-2
CDR3: CASSSSDPDRVVVGYGYTF
DNA: TGTGCCAGCAGCTCCTCTGATCCGGACAGGGTCGTGGTCGGCTATGGCTACACCTTC

V: TRBV7-2
size: many
D: TRBD1
J: TRBJ1-1
CDR3: CASSPQGQGSEAFF
DNA: TGTGCCAGCAGCCCACAGGGGCAGGGGAGTGAAGCTTTCTTT

V: TRBV7-7
size: many
D: TRBD2
J: TRBJ2-1
CDR3: CASSLGTSGANNEQFF
DNA: TGTGCTAGCAGCTTGGGGACTAGCGGGGCCAACAATGAGCAGTTCTTC

V: TRBV6-2/TRBV6-3
size: many
D: NA
J: TRBJ1-1
CDR3: CASSYTENTEAFF
DNA: TGTGCCAGCAGTTACACGGAGAACACTGAAGCTTTCTTT

V: TRBV7-2
size: many
D: NA
J: TRBJ2-5
CDR3: CASSSEWSRQETQYF
DNA: TGTGCCAGCAGCAGCGAGTGGAGTAGGCAAGAGACCCAGTACTTC

V: TRBV27
size: NA
D: NA
J: TRBJ2-2
CDR3: CASSITPRNTGELFF
DNA: TGTGCCAGCAGTATAACCCCGAGGAACACCGGGGAGCTGTTTTTT

V: TRBV5-1
size: few
D: TRBD1
J: TRBJ1-1
CDR3: CASSLTGDRWTEAFF
DNA: TGCGCCAGCAGCTTGACAGGGGATAGGTGGACTGAAGCTTTCTTT

V: TRBV11-2
size: many
D: TRBD1
J: TRBJ2-1
CDR3: CASSTLTGAADNEQFF
DNA: TGTGCCAGCAGCACACTGACAGGGGCGGCTGACAATGAGCAGTTCTTC

V: TRBV7-2
size: many
D: NA
J: TRBJ2-5
CDR3: CASSQSSGETQYF
DNA: TGTGCCAGCAGCCAGAGTTCGGGGGAGACCCAGTACTTC

V: TRBV5-1
size: few
D: TRBD1
J: TRBJ1-2
CDR3: CASSFDLLTGNGYTF
DNA: TGCGCCAGCAGCTTTGACCTCCTGACAGGGAATGGCTACACCTTC

V: TRBV29-1
size: NA
D: TRBD1
J: TRBJ2-7
CDR3: CSVPSFGQGAYEQYF
DNA: TGCAGCGTTCCTTCATTCGGACAGGGAGCCTACGAGCAGTACTTC

V: TRBV27
size: NA
D: TRBD2
J: TRBJ2-7
CDR3: CASSFGTSGSYEQYF
DNA: TGTGCCAGCAGTTTTGGGACTAGCGGGTCCTACGAGCAGTACTTC

V: TRBV7-2
size: many
D: NA
J: TRBJ2-7
CDR3: CASRLDRVPSEQYF
DNA: TGTGCCAGCAGGCTGGACAGAGTCCCCTCCGAGCAGTACTTC

V: TRBV7-2
size: few
D: NA
J: TRBJ2-7
CDR3: CASRRQISYEQYF
DNA: TGTGCCAGCAGACGGCAGATCTCCTACGAGCAGTACTTC

V: TRBV20-1
size: few
D: NA
J: TRBJ2-1
CDR3: CSAVGTKGDEQFF
DNA: TGCAGTGCCGTAGGAACAAAGGGGGATGAGCAGTTCTTC

V: TRBV6-5
size: NA
D: TRBD1
J: TRBJ2-7
CDR3: CASSYRQGEQYF
DNA: TGTGCCAGCAGTTACCGACAGGGCGAGCAGTACTTC

V: TRBV7-2
size: many
D: NA
J: TRBJ1-1
CDR3: CASSPPGPTMEAFF
DNA: TGTGCCAGCAGCCCACCGGGACCCACTATGGAAGCTTTCTTT

V: TRBV12-3/TRBV12-4
size: many
D: NA
J: TRBJ1-2
CDR3: CASSTAGARGYGYTF
DNA: TGTGCCAGCAGTACAGCGGGCGCTCGGGGCTATGGCTACACCTTC

V: TRBV6-5
size: many
D: NA
J: TRBJ2-7
CDR3: CASSYGDEQYF
DNA: TGTGCCAGCAGTTACGGGGACGAGCAGTACTTC

V: TRBV6-1
size: NA
D: NA
J: TRBJ1-1
CDR3: CASSEALPNTGTEAFF
DNA: TGTGCCAGCAGTGAAGCGCTACCCAATACGGGCACTGAAGCTTTCTTT

V: TRBV29-1
size: few
D: NA
J: TRBJ1-2
CDR3: CSVEERGRGYGYTF
DNA: TGCAGCGTTGAAGAAAGGGGCAGGGGCTATGGCTACACCTTC

V: TRBV7-9
size: many
D: TRBD1
J: TRBJ2-7
CDR3: CASSRPGQGAFEQYF
DNA: TGTGCCAGCAGCCGACCGGGACAGGGGGCATTCGAGCAGTACTTC

V: TRBV19
size: NA
D: NA
J: TRBJ2-7
CDR3: CASSVAGSNSYEQYF
DNA: TGTGCCAGTAGTGTGGCAGGATCTAACTCCTACGAGCAGTACTTC

V: TRBV20-1
size: many
D: NA
J: TRBJ1-6
CDR3: CSARDGQGNNSPLHF
DNA: TGCAGTGCTAGAGATGGTCAGGGGAATAATTCACCCCTCCACTTT

V: TRBV19
size: NA
D: NA
J: TRBJ2-7
CDR3: CASSAQTAYEQYF
DNA: TGTGCCAGTAGTGCACAGACAGCGTACGAGCAGTACTTC

V: TRBV7-2
size: many
D: NA
J: TRBJ2-3
CDR3: CASHPLGGSYSDTQYF
DNA: TGTGCCAGCCACCCCCTTGGGGGGTCCTACTCGGATACGCAGTATTTT

V: TRBV20-1
size: NA
D: NA
J: TRBJ2-6
CDR3: CSAILAVISGANVLTF
DNA: TGCAGTGCTATTTTAGCGGTAATCTCTGGGGCCAACGTCCTGACTTTC

V: TRBV7-2
size: many
D: NA
J: TRBJ1-2
CDR3: CASSFGPQNYGYTF
DNA: TGTGCCAGCAGCTTCGGACCCCAGAACTATGGCTACACCTTC

V: TRBV29-1
size: NA
D: NA
J: TRBJ2-7
CDR3: CSVEDETNPYEQYF
DNA: TGCAGCGTTGAAGATGAGACAAACCCCTACGAGCAGTACTTC

V: TRBV7-9
size: NA
D: TRBD1
J: TRBJ2-7
CDR3: CASSSPGTGTYEQYF
DNA: TGTGCCAGCAGCTCACCCGGGACAGGGACCTACGAGCAGTACTTC

V: TRBV7-8
size: many
D: TRBD2
J: TRBJ2-5
CDR3: CASRTGTSGRVGETQYF
DNA: TGTGCCAGCAGGACCGGGACTAGCGGCAGGGTAGGAGAGACCCAGTACTTC

V: TRBV10-2
size: many
D: NA
J: TRBJ1-1
CDR3: CASSESGGWLEAFF
DNA: TGCGCCAGCAGTGAGTCGGGGGGGTGGCTCGAAGCTTTCTTT

V: TRBV7-2
size: many
D: TRBD2
J: TRBJ2-3
CDR3: CASSGRLAGGPLADTQYF
DNA: TGTGCCAGCAGCGGCCGACTAGCGGGAGGGCCGTTGGCAGATACGCAGTATTTT

V: TRBV3-1
size: few
D: TRBD1
J: TRBJ1-1
CDR3: CASSRGQGGTEAFF
DNA: TGTGCCAGCAGCCGCGGACAGGGAGGAACTGAAGCTTTCTTT

V: TRBV6-6
size: many
D: NA
J: TRBJ2-3
CDR3: CASSFDRTFTDTQYF
DNA: TGTGCCAGCAGTTTTGACAGAACCTTCACAGATACGCAGTATTTT

V: TRBV6-1
size: many
D: NA
J: TRBJ2-7
CDR3: CASSKGLGEQYF
DNA: TGTGCCAGCAGTAAGGGGCTGGGGGAGCAGTACTTC